Sequencing of this T cell receptor (beta chain) was carried out in a study of OX40 agonist ivuxolimab in advanced cancers. The CDR3 has 13 amino acids. V lost 4 bases to trimming and J lost 6 bases, with 10 bases between them. Germline CDR1 SGHTS, CDR2 YDEGEE. Profiled with immunoSEQ multiplex PCR; TCRdb holds only in-frame clones, not every one. The repertoire includes about 13,000 clones, 82% of them detected once, and roughly 45% sits in the top ten. The sample in question was CD4+ or CD8+ T cells sorted from blood, obtained in a trial of the OX40 agonist ivuxolimab. The genes are TRBV5-8 and TRBJ2-2, with D tentatively TRBD1 (5 bases). The source is an adult with an advanced solid tumor such as melanoma, head and neck, liver or kidney cancer. The CDR3 loop is CASSQRGAGELFF. Here the CDR3 DNA reads TGTGCCAGCAGCCAAAGGGGCGCCGGGGAGCTGTTTTTT.